Shown below are 3 T cell receptor beta chains from a single sample sequenced in a study of blood T cell repertoires in COVID-19. The data were produced by immunoSEQ multiplex PCR, yet TCRdb's version contains in-frame clones alone and is incomplete. The sample records 150,000 to 200,000 clones, 88% being singletons. Sequencing was done on a sample of peripheral blood. These receptors all stem from a human donor in a cohort sampled during active COVID-19.

The V gene is TRBV6-5, the J gene TRBJ2-3; D is unclear. The V gene's germline CDR1 is MNHEY and CDR2 SVGAGI. Trimming removed 5 bases at V and 1 base at J, with 13 bases between. CDR3 length equals 15 residues. The CDR3 here is CASSQLVQRTDTQYF. In nucleotides, the CDR3 is TGTGCCAGCAGTCAACTTGTCCAACGCACAGATACGCAGTATTTT.

The V gene is TRBV5-1, the J gene TRBJ2-2; D is possibly TRBD1 (6 bases). Germline loops: CDR1 SGHRS, CDR2 YFSETQ. The V gene lost 0 bases and the J gene lost 1 base, with 10 bases spanning the gap. The CDR3 has 16 residues. The CDR3 DNA is TGCGCCAGCAGCTTGGAAGTGACAGGGAACACCGGGGAGCTGTTTTTT. This gives the protein CASSLEVTGNTGELFF. The entire variable domain, with the rest obtained from reference TRBV5-1 and TRBJ2-2, is as follows: KAGVTQTPRYLIKTRGQQVTLSCSPISGHRSVSWYQQTPGQGLQFLFEYFSETQRNKGNFPGRFSGRQFSNSRSEMNVSTLELGDSALYLCASSLEVTGNTGELFFGEGSRLTVL.

V and J are TRBV5-4 and TRBJ2-2; TRBD1 is a possible D gene (6 bases). Germline CDR1 and CDR2: SGHNT and YYREEE (reference sequence). This CDR3 has 16 amino acids. Trimming removed 3 bases at V and 3 bases at J, with 15 bases between. CDR3 sequence: CASSSRDRTDTGELFF. As DNA, the CDR3 is TGTGCCAGCAGCTCCCGAGACAGGACGGACACCGGGGAGCTGTTTTTT.